Each of the 26 T cell receptor beta chains below was sequenced from the same sample in a study of blood T cell repertoires in COVID-19. Sequencing was performed with immunoSEQ multiplex PCR; in TCRdb, only in-frame clones are kept and a portion is missing. In the table there are about 130,000 clones, around 86% of which are singletons. Sequenced material: peripheral blood. All receptors come from a human donor in a cohort sampled during active COVID-19.

The V call is TRBV5-1, the J call TRBJ2-3; maybe TRBD2 (6 bases). The germline V gene has CDR1 SGHRS and CDR2 YFSETQ. V was shortened by 0 bases and J by 0 bases, with 14 bases between the two germline ends. The CDR3 has 17 residues. The CDR3: CASSLGGGASSTDTQYF. The CDR3 DNA reads as TGCGCCAGCAGCTTGGGTGGCGGGGCCTCTAGCACAGATACGCAGTATTTT.

V usage is TRBV19 and J usage is TRBJ2-1; 10 bases fit TRBD2. From germline, CDR1 is LNHDA and CDR2 SQIVND (reference sequence). The CDR3 spans 12 residues. The V segment lost 4 bases and the J segment 12 bases; nucleotides outside the gene matches: 3. CDR3 coding DNA: TGTGCCAGTAGTAAGAAGCGGGAGGGGCAGTTCTTC. Translating gives CASSKKREGQFF.

This clone has a handful of counts. The genes are TRBV4-3 and TRBJ1-1, with D hard to call. V was trimmed by 0 bases and J by 0 bases, leaving 8 bases between them. The CDR3 runs to 15 residues. Germline-derived CDR1 and CDR2 are LGHNA and YSLEER. This CDR3 is CASSQDWRMNTEAFF. CDR3 DNA: TGCGCCAGCAGCCAAGATTGGAGAATGAACACTGAAGCTTTCTTT.

This chain joins TRBV6-2 or TRBV6-3 and TRBJ2-1; D is possibly TRBD2 (5 bases). Trimming stripped 4 bases from V and 7 bases from J, with 8 bases between. This CDR3 contains 12 residues. Per the germline V gene, CDR1 is MNHEY and CDR2 is SVGEGT. The chain's CDR3 is CASSFRRNEQFF. The CDR3 DNA sequence: TGTGCCAGCAGTTTTAGGAGGAATGAGCAGTTCTTC.

The CDR3 is CSVSLLVSGANVLTF. CDR3 nucleotide sequence: TGCAGCGTTTCCTTACTAGTCTCTGGGGCCAACGTCCTGACTTTC. This chain connects TRBV29-1 to TRBJ2-6, with a tentative D call TRBD2 (5 bases). The CDR3 length is 15 residues. Germline V gives CDR1 SQVTM, CDR2 ANQGSEA. The germline V and J ends were trimmed by 5 bases and 0 bases, with 11 bases remaining between them.

The rearrangement joins TRBV5-1 to TRBJ2-7; D is uncertain. There are 15 residues in the CDR3. Germline CDR1 reads SGHRS; CDR2 reads YFSETQ. Between the trimmed V and J ends, which lost 4 bases and 2 bases, there was a span of 16 bases. The CDR3, as DNA: TGCGCCAGCAGCCTACCGGAGACGCTGACCTACGAGCAGTACTTC. Translated: CASSLPETLTYEQYF.

The gene calls are TRBV2 and TRBJ2-7; 9 nucleotides agree with TRBD2. Germline CDR1 SNHLY, CDR2 FYNNEI. CDR3 length equals 15 residues. The V gene end was trimmed by 6 bases and the J gene end by 4 bases; junction bases not matched to a gene: 10. This chain's CDR3 is CASRETSGLQYEQYF. In DNA, the CDR3 is TGTGCCAGCAGGGAGACTAGCGGACTCCAATACGAGCAGTACTTC.

This chain uses TRBV6-5 with TRBJ2-1; no firm D call. The CDR3 is 14 residues long. Germline lookup yields CDR1 MNHEY and CDR2 SVGAGI. The ends were cut back, 8 bases at V and 0 bases at J, with 11 bases in the middle. CDR3 nucleotides: TGTGCCAGCCGAGTTGAGAGCTCCTACAATGAGCAGTTCTTC. Translation: CASRVESSYNEQFF.

This rearrangement joins TRBV9 to TRBJ1-1; D is possibly TRBD1 (5 bases). CDR1 is SGDLS, CDR2 YYNGEE, per germline. The V end was cut by 4 bases, the J end by 1 base, with 14 bases between. This CDR3 comprises 15 residues. CDR3 coding DNA: TGTGCCAGCAGCCCAGCCCCGGGGGAGAACACTGAAGCTTTCTTT. Its translation is CASSPAPGENTEAFF.

The genes are TRBV7-9 and TRBJ2-7; 10 bases are a match to TRBD1. The V gene end was trimmed by 0 bases and the J gene end by 7 bases; junction bases not matched to a gene: 3. Germline values: CDR1 SEHNR, CDR2 FQNEAQ (reference sequence). The CDR3 has 14 amino acids. The CDR3 region is CASSLAGTGDEQYF. The CDR3 DNA reads TGTGCCAGCAGCTTAGCCGGGACAGGGGATGAGCAGTACTTC.

To note about this clone: The junction departs from the called germline gene at one end, perhaps through a read error. This chain joins TRBV12-3 or TRBV12-4 and TRBJ1-2; D is uncertain. The CDR3 consists of 12 residues. CDR3 bases: TGTGCCAGCAGTCGACAACTCCGAGTAGTCGCCTTC. This encodes CASSRQLRVVAF.

The chain links TRBV7-2 to TRBJ1-2; D call uncertain. Trimming removed 5 bases from V and 2 bases from J, with 18 bases in between. Germline V gene lookup returns CDR1 SGHTA and CDR2 FQGNSA. CDR3 size: 16 residues. CDR3 residues: CASSRQLLPVNYGYTF. Here the CDR3 DNA reads TGTGCCAGCAGCCGCCAATTGCTGCCGGTCAACTATGGCTACACCTTC.

The rearrangement links TRBV28 to TRBJ2-5; 9 nucleotides line up with TRBD2. The CDR3 has 15 residues. Per the germline V gene, CDR1 is MDHEN and CDR2 is SYDVKM. V lost 5 bases, J lost 2 bases, and 6 bases stayed unmatched. Here the CDR3 reads CASSPWTSAQETQYF. CDR3 nucleotides: TGTGCCAGCAGTCCGTGGACTAGCGCTCAAGAGACCCAGTACTTC. The full variable domain, with the rest looked up from reference TRBV28 and TRBJ2-5, is DVKVTQSSRYLVKRTGEKVFLECVQDMDHENMFWYRQDPGLGLRLIYFSYDVKMKEKGDIPEGYSVSREKKERFSLILESASTNQTSMYLCASSPWTSAQETQYFGPGTRLLVL.

The chain recombines TRBV3-1 (or the pseudogene TRBV3-2) with TRBJ1-4; 9 nucleotides line up with TRBD1. The CDR3 is 21 amino acids. Per germline, CDR1 LGHDT and CDR2 YNNKEL (reference sequence). Losses at the gene ends were 5 bases for V and 3 bases for J; bases not matched to a gene: 22. In DNA form, the CDR3 reads TGTGCCAGCAGCGAATGGGGGCCGGACAGGGGCGGGCTTTTGGCTAATGAAAAACTGTTTTTT. It is translated as CASSEWGPDRGGLLANEKLFF.

The J gene is TRBJ1-2, the V gene TRBV6-1, with TRBD1 matching 7 bases. The CDR3 consists of 16 residues. Germline CDR1 and CDR2: MNHNS and SASEGT. Trimming cost V 3 bases and J 4 bases; bases outside gene matches: 11. CDR3 region: CASSDGGQRNFYGYTF. The CDR3 nucleotides are TGTGCCAGCAGTGACGGGGGACAGAGGAACTTCTATGGCTACACCTTC.

The CDR3 sequence is CASSLKAGGEDTQYF. The CDR3 nucleotides read TGCGCCAGCAGCTTGAAGGCGGGAGGAGAAGATACGCAGTATTTT. The gene calls are TRBV5-1 and TRBJ2-3; 8 bases are shared with TRBD2. From germline, CDR1 is SGHRS and CDR2 YFSETQ. V dropped 1 base and J dropped 5; count of bases not matched to a gene: 6. CDR3 length equals 15 residues.

The count of this clone is one. The rearrangement uses TRBV25-1 and TRBJ2-7; 7 nucleotides align to TRBD2. Trimming took 2 bases from V and 7 from J; bases not matched to a gene: 8. The CDR3 is made up of 14 amino acids. Germline V gives CDR1 MGHDK, CDR2 SYGVNS. CDR3: CASSELGRGGEQYF. CDR3 sequence (DNA): TGTGCCAGCAGTGAACTTGGGAGGGGAGGAGAGCAGTACTTC.

J is TRBJ2-7 and V is TRBV7-8, with D possibly being TRBD1 (6 bases). The V and J ends lost 4 bases and 2 bases respectively, with 9 bases between them. Germline loops: CDR1 SGHVS, CDR2 FQNEAQ. The CDR3 sequence is 13 residues long. This CDR3 is CASSYRQAYEQYF. DNA of the CDR3: TGTGCCAGCAGCTACAGACAGGCCTACGAGCAGTACTTC. Combining the CDR3 with reference TRBV7-8 and TRBJ2-7 gives the whole variable domain GAGVSQSPRYKVAKRGQDVALRCDPISGHVSLFWYQQALGQGPEFLTYFQNEAQLDKSGLPSDRFFAERPEGSVSTLKIQRTQQEDSAVYLCASSYRQAYEQYFGPGTRLTVT.

The V gene is TRBV19, the J gene TRBJ2-3, with 9 bases aligning to TRBD1. The CDR3 contains 13 residues. Germline assignment: CDR1 LNHDA and CDR2 SQIVND (reference sequence). V was pared by 9 bases and J by 6 bases, with 7 bases of the junction left unmatched. CDR3 DNA: TGTGCCAGCACAGGGGGCGCGGAGGATACGCAGTATTTT. Its translation is CASTGGAEDTQYF.

The J gene is TRBJ2-3, the V gene TRBV5-4, with 8 bases that match TRBD2. Trimming took 0 bases from V and 14 from J; bases not matched to a gene: 17. The CDR3 extends over 16 amino acids. Germline V CDR1 and CDR2: SGHNT, YYREEE (reference sequence). In nucleotides, the CDR3 is TGTGCCAGCAGCTTGGACTCCATGGGAGCCGCGGGAGGATTGTATTTT. This encodes CASSLDSMGAAGGLYF.

The chain recombines TRBV5-1 with TRBJ2-7; 7 bases match TRBD1. V shed 5 bases and J 3 bases; nucleotides not matched to a gene: 2. The CDR3 has 12 residues. CDR1 is SGHRS, CDR2 YFSETQ, per germline. The CDR3 sequence: CASRRDSYEQYF. The CDR3 DNA is TGCGCCAGCAGAAGGGACAGCTACGAGCAGTACTTC.

This chain joins TRBV30 and TRBJ2-1; D is undetermined. The V and J ends lost 2 bases and 5 bases respectively, with 10 bases between them. Germline V gene sequence: CDR1 GTSNPN, CDR2 SVGIG (reference sequence). This CDR3 region has 13 residues. This CDR3 is CAWSTNVNNEQFF. The CDR3 bases are TGTGCCTGGAGTACAAACGTCAACAATGAGCAGTTCTTC.

The chain combines TRBV6-5 with TRBJ2-1; D remains unclear. The V end lost 8 bases, the J end lost 7 bases, and 15 bases lay between the germline ends. The V gene's germline CDR1 is MNHEY and CDR2 SVGAGI. The CDR3 totals 13 residues. CDR3 amino acids: CASGRSFGNEQFF. CDR3 sequence (DNA): TGTGCCAGCGGCAGGTCCTTTGGGAATGAGCAGTTCTTC.

The V and J genes are TRBV11-2 and TRBJ1-1, with a tentative D call TRBD1 (6 bases). Between the trimmed V and J ends, which lost 2 bases and 5 bases, there was a span of 12 bases. Germline assignment: CDR1 SGHAT and CDR2 FQNNGV. The CDR3 has 14 amino acids. CDR3 coding DNA: TGTGCCAGCAGCTTAATTGCCCAGGGGACTGAAGCTTTCTTT. Translation: CASSLIAQGTEAFF.

The chain recombines TRBV30 with TRBJ2-3; D possibly corresponds to TRBD1 (5 bases). V was trimmed by 1 base and J by 1 base, leaving 12 bases between them. Per germline, CDR1 GTSNPN and CDR2 SVGIG (reference sequence). The CDR3 spans 15 residues. The CDR3 sequence: CAWSEDRLGTDTQYF. For the CDR3, the DNA is TGTGCCTGGAGTGAAGACAGACTCGGCACAGATACGCAGTATTTT.

V and J are TRBV3-1 (or the pseudogene TRBV3-2) and TRBJ2-3; 10 nucleotides align to TRBD2. There are 17 residues in the CDR3. From germline, CDR1 is LGHDT and CDR2 YNNKEL (reference sequence). V was clipped by 0 bases and J by 6 bases; unmatched bases: 9. CDR3 nucleotide sequence: TGTGCCAGCAGCCAAGATCGTGGGCTAGCGGGAGAGGATACGCAGTATTTT. This codes for CASSQDRGLAGEDTQYF.